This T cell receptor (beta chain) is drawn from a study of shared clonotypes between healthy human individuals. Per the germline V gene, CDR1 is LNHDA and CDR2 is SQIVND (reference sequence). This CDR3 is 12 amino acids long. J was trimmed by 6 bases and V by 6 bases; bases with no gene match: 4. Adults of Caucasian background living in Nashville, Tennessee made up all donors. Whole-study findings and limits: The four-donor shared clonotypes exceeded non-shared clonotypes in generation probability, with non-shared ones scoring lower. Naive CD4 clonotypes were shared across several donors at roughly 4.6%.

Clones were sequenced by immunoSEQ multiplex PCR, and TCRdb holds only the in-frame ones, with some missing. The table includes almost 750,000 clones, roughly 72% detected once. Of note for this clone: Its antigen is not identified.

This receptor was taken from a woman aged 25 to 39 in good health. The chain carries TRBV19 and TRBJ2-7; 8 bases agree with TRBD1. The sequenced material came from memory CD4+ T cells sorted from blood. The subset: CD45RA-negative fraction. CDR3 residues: CASRTGTGEQYF. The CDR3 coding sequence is TGTGCCAGTAGGACCGGGACAGGCGAGCAGTACTTC.